The subject of this entry is one T cell receptor (beta chain). V gave up 3 bases and J gave up 0 bases, with 8 bases separating them. There are 15 residues in the CDR3. The germline V gene encodes CDR1 MGHRA and CDR2 YSYEKL. This sample was included in a study of type 1 regulatory T cells. Study-level information: This in vitro CD4 product, T-allo10, is enriched for Tr1 cells and alloantigen-specific.

Each CDR3 protein gets one entry after TCRdb re-called the reads with MiXCR. The table has around 88,000 distinct CDR3 sequences, roughly 31% seen once; the top ten hold around 2.2%. Sequences were obtained from CD4+ T cells, either the whole sample or a sorted fraction (not recorded which). The TCR originated in a human donor in good health. This sequence joins TRBV4-1 and TRBJ2-2, with D hard to call. The CDR3, as DNA: TGCGCCAGCAGCCACGTCCCTTCGAACACCGGGGAGCTGTTTTTT. Its protein is CASSHVPSNTGELFF.